Below are 8 T cell receptor beta chains sequenced from a single sample in a study of T cell changes during pregnancy in multiple sclerosis. Measured with immunoSEQ multiplex PCR; TCRdb has only the in-frame clones, and not every one. The table lists about 38,000 clones, about 92% of them singletons. The sample in question was CD8+ T cells from peripheral blood mononuclear cells, obtained in the third trimester of pregnancy. The source is a female donor with multiple sclerosis, enrolled in a pregnancy study.

J is TRBJ2-1 and V is TRBV11-3, with D possibly TRBD2 on 5 matching bases. Germline V gene sequence: CDR1 SGHNT, CDR2 YENEEA. Trimming left V 5 bases short and J 6 bases short, with 14 bases between. This CDR3 contains 14 residues. CDR3 sequence reads: CASSTGKEVNEQFF. The CDR3, as DNA: TGTGCCAGCAGCACGGGAAAGGAGGTCAATGAGCAGTTCTTC.

The J gene is TRBJ2-1, the V gene TRBV5-1; D perhaps matches TRBD2 (5 bases). From germline, CDR1 is SGHRS and CDR2 YFSETQ. V was cut by 1 base and J by 4 bases, with 15 bases left in between. This CDR3 comprises 16 residues. The CDR3 loop is CASSLRPGTQYNEQFF. The DNA of the CDR3 is TGCGCCAGCAGCTTGCGGCCGGGAACGCAATACAATGAGCAGTTCTTC.

The chain is built from TRBV4-1 and TRBJ2-7, with D perhaps matching TRBD1 (6 bases). Looked up from germline, CDR1 is MGHRA and CDR2 is YSYEKL. V was clipped by 6 bases and J by 2 bases, with 17 bases between them. This CDR3 spans 15 amino acids. The CDR3 DNA reads as TGCGCCAGCAGTCCTGACAGGCGGATGACCTACGAGCAGTACTTC. Its protein product is CASSPDRRMTYEQYF.

This chain links TRBV2 with TRBJ2-2, with a weak D call TRBD2 (7 bases). Germline lookup yields CDR1 SNHLY and CDR2 FYNNEI. This CDR3 is built from 17 residues. The V end lost 6 bases, the J end lost 7 bases, and 24 bases lay between the germline ends. The CDR3: CASSHHGEGVRSGELFF. The CDR3, as DNA: TGTGCCAGCAGCCACCATGGGGAGGGGGTACGGAGCGGGGAGCTGTTTTTT.

This sequence joins TRBV14 and TRBJ2-7; TRBD1 is a possible D gene (5 bases). Germline V gives CDR1 SGHDN, CDR2 FVKESK. The CDR3 is 13 residues long. Trimming took 3 bases from V and 1 from J, leaving 7 bases between them. The CDR3 region is CASSHQGSYEQYF. CDR3 bases: TGTGCCAGCAGCCACCAGGGATCCTACGAGCAGTACTTC.

The CDR3 protein is CASSDTGTQPQHF. CDR3 coding DNA: TGTGCCAGCAGCGACACAGGGACTCAGCCCCAGCATTTT. The V and J genes are TRBV9 and TRBJ1-5, with D maybe TRBD1 (6 bases). CDR1 is SGDLS, CDR2 YYNGEE, per germline. This CDR3 has 13 residues. Deletions cut 3 bases from V and 6 bases from J, with 10 bases between.

The chain combines TRBV29-1 with TRBJ2-7, with 7 bases aligning to TRBD2. Germline V gene sequence: CDR1 SQVTM, CDR2 ANQGSEA. V was clipped by 3 bases and J by 4 bases; unmatched bases: 15. This CDR3 is built from 16 residues. CDR3 amino acids: CSVEGLGRGAGYEQYF. In DNA form, the CDR3 reads TGCAGCGTTGAGGGTTTAGGGAGGGGAGCCGGGTACGAGCAGTACTTC.

V gene TRBV9 combines with J gene TRBJ2-7; no clear D gene. CDR3 length: 13 residues. V was trimmed by 4 bases and J by 0 bases, leaving 8 bases between them. The germline CDR1 and CDR2 sequences are SGDLS and YYNGEE. The CDR3 nucleotides are TGTGCCAGCAGCAAGGCGGACTCCTACGAGCAGTACTTC. It specifies CASSKADSYEQYF. The whole variable domain, remainder taken from reference TRBV9 and TRBJ2-7, is DSGVTQTPKHLITATGQRVTLRCSPRSGDLSVYWYQQSLDQGLQFLIQYYNGEERAKGNILERFSAQQFPDLHSELNLSSLELGDSALYFCASSKADSYEQYFGPGTRLTVT.